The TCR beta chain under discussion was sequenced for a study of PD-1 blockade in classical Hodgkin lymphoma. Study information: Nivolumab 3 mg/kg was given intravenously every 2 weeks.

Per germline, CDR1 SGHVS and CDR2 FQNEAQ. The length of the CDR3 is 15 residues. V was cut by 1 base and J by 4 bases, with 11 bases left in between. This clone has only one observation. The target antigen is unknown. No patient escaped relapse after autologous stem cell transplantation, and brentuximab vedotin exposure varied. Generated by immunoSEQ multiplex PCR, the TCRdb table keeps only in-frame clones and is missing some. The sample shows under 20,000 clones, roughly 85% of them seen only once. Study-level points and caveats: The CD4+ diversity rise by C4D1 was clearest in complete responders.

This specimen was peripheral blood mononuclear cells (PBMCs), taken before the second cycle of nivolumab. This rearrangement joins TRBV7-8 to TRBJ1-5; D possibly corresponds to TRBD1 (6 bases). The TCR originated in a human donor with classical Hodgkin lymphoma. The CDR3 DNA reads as TGTGCCAGCAGCTTAGGACAGGACCGAAATCAGCCCCAGCATTTT. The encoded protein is CASSLGQDRNQPQHF.